The source of this T cell receptor (beta chain) is a study of Ad26.COV2.S vaccination and SARS-CoV-2 variants. Study-level findings and limits: The authors reported substantial breadth in spike-specific CD8+ and CD4+ T cell responses after vaccination. There was a possibility that the TCR breadth and depth analyses underestimated total T cell responses. Spike-specific TCR breadth in vaccine recipients exceeded that seen in placebo recipients. Comparability of non-spike TCR breadth was observed across vaccine and placebo recipients.

The method was immunoSEQ multiplex PCR; TCRdb's version includes in-frame clones alone and lacks a portion of them. The table has about 350,000 clones, around 92% seen once; the top ten hold around 4.2%. Germline values: CDR1 SGHVS, CDR2 FNYEAQ. This CDR3 is 14 amino acids long. Trimming stripped 1 base from V and 6 bases from J, with 10 bases between. This clone occurred once. The antigen is not known. Sequenced here: peripheral blood, sampled after recovery from COVID-19. V and J are TRBV7-6 and TRBJ1-5; D is possibly TRBD1 (5 bases). This TCR was recovered from a human donor who had recovered from COVID-19. CDR3 in DNA: TGTGCCAGCAGCTTAGGGGCGGGGGGTCAGCCCCAGCATTTT. Protein product: CASSLGAGGQPQHF.